Listed below are T cell receptor beta chains from one sample, sequenced in a study of PD-1 blockade in classical Hodgkin lymphoma. This table comes from immunoSEQ multiplex PCR, and its TCRdb copy is limited to in-frame clones, with some not included. The sample lists more than 85,000 clones, about 92% occurring once. The sequences come from peripheral blood mononuclear cells (PBMCs), collected before the fourth cycle of nivolumab. The origin of the receptors is a human donor with classical Hodgkin lymphoma. The CDR3 runs from the conserved cysteine through the conserved F or W. D genes are given only for firm matches. Size values are once, few and many counts, or a class for expanded clones, and some rows have none.

NA TRBJ2-2 TRBV11-2 NA CASSEGGGELFF TGTGCCAGCAGCGAGGGTGGCGGGGAGCTGTTTTTT
NA TRBJ1-3 TRBV6-6 NA CASSYGTASGNTIYF TGTGCCAGCAGTTACGGGACCGCTTCTGGAAACACCATATATTTT
NA TRBJ1-5 TRBV30 TRBD1 CAWSAGTDSNQPQHF TGTGCCTGGAGTGCTGGGACAGATAGCAATCAGCCCCAGCATTTT
NA TRBJ1-2 TRBV27 TRBD1 CASSPFQTGGLDYTF TGTGCCAGCAGTCCCTTCCAGACAGGGGGCTTAGACTACACCTTC
NA TRBJ2-7 TRBV25-1 NA CASSERLLREQYF TGTGCCAGCAGTGAACGGTTACTGCGGGAGCAGTACTTC
NA TRBJ2-1 TRBV5-1 TRBD2 CASSFGSGSSYNEQFF TGCGCCAGCAGCTTCGGTAGCGGGAGCTCCTACAATGAGCAGTTCTTC
NA TRBJ2-3 TRBV4-1 TRBD1 CASSHRRDRGRGGDTQYF TGCGCCAGCAGCCACCGCCGGGACAGGGGGCGCGGTGGAGATACGCAGTATTTT
NA TRBJ2-1 TRBV4-2 TRBD2 CASSQDLSGAYNEQFF TGTGCCAGCAGCCAGGATCTTAGCGGGGCCTACAATGAGCAGTTCTTC
NA TRBJ2-7 TRBV9 NA CASSTGTRGYEQYF TGTGCCAGCAGTACAGGGACCAGGGGCTACGAGCAGTACTTC
NA TRBJ1-5 TRBV6-1 NA CASSDNSNQPQHF TGTGCCAGCAGTGACAATAGCAATCAGCCCCAGCATTTT
NA TRBJ2-7 TRBV6-6 NA CASFGGYEQYF TGTGCCAGCTTCGGGGGCTACGAGCAGTACTTC
NA TRBJ2-1 TRBV18 TRBD1 CASSPGTGISGEQFF TGTGCCAGCTCACCAGGGACAGGGATCTCCGGTGAGCAGTTCTTC
NA TRBJ1-3 TRBV30 NA CAWSVLEGRNTIYF TGTGCCTGGAGTGTTCTGGAGGGTAGAAACACCATATATTTT
NA TRBJ1-4 TRBV7-6 TRBD1 CASSLEVQGAPDEKLFF TGTGCCAGCAGCTTAGAGGTACAGGGGGCGCCGGATGAAAAACTGTTTTTT
NA TRBJ2-1 TRBV5-5 NA CASSLYNEQFF TGTGCCAGCAGCTTGTACAATGAGCAGTTCTTC
NA TRBJ2-1 TRBV13 TRBD1 CASSLGSGFRGPYNEQFF TGTGCCAGCAGCTTAGGAAGTGGATTCAGGGGGCCCTACAATGAGCAGTTCTTC
NA TRBJ2-7 TRBV4-2 NA CASSQPRDGTYEQYF TGTGCCAGCAGCCAACCCCGGGACGGCACCTACGAGCAGTACTTC
NA TRBJ1-1 TRBV30 NA CAWSPRRGGNTEAFF TGTGCCTGGAGCCCCCGTCGGGGGGGGAACACTGAAGCTTTCTTT
NA TRBJ2-7 TRBV4-1 TRBD1 CASSQDRGRDRVYEQYF TGCGCCAGCAGCCAAGATCGTGGCCGGGACAGGGTATACGAGCAGTACTTC
NA TRBJ2-3 TRBV5-8 TRBD1 CASSLGTGGRGDTQYF TGTGCCAGCAGCTTGGGGACAGGCGGACGCGGTGATACGCAGTATTTT
NA TRBJ2-5 TRBV2 NA CASSEPGGPIIETQYF TGTGCCAGCAGTGAACCGGGGGGCCCCATAATAGAGACCCAGTACTTC
NA TRBJ2-5 TRBV30 NA CAWSVMGRETQYF TGTGCCTGGAGTGTAATGGGGAGAGAGACCCAGTACTTC
NA TRBJ1-2 TRBV5-1 NA CASSLEPASYGYTF TGCGCCAGCAGCTTGGAACCGGCTAGCTATGGCTACACCTTC
NA TRBJ1-5 TRBV30 NA CAWSVRGAEPQHF TGTGCCTGGAGTGTAAGGGGCGCGGAGCCCCAGCATTTT
NA TRBJ2-7 TRBV14 NA CASSQVWGSSYEQYF TGTGCCAGCAGCCAAGTGTGGGGTAGCTCCTACGAGCAGTACTTC
few TRBJ1-2 TRBV5-5 TRBD1 CASSWDRTSGGYTF TGTGCCAGCAGCTGGGACAGGACGTCTGGGGGCTACACCTTC
NA TRBJ2-7 TRBV5-6 NA CASSLVSSEQYF TGTGCCAGCAGCTTGGTTAGCTCCGAGCAGTACTTC
NA TRBJ2-3 TRBV4-1 TRBD2 CASSPGLAGVTLRTDTQYF TGCGCCAGCAGCCCCGGACTAGCGGGAGTTACCCTCCGGACAGATACGCAGTATTTT
NA TRBJ1-4 TRBV6-6 NA CASRPGRGNEKLFF TGTGCCAGCAGACCCGGACGGGGGAATGAAAAACTGTTTTTT
NA TRBJ1-3 TRBV14 NA CASSQDLGRIRSGNTIYF TGTGCCAGCAGCCAAGATTTAGGCAGGATTCGCTCTGGAAACACCATATATTTT
NA TRBJ2-2 TRBV18 NA CASPRLEGGTGELFF TGTGCCAGCCCCCGCCTCGAGGGCGGCACCGGGGAGCTGTTTTTT
NA TRBJ1-6 TRBV4-3 NA CASSPREASTYYNSPLHF TGCGCCAGCAGCCCGAGGGAGGCTTCAACCTACTATAATTCACCCCTCCACTTT
NA TRBJ1-3 TRBV7-9 NA CAGRANSGNTIYF TGTGCCGGACGGGCAAACTCTGGAAACACCATATATTTT
NA TRBJ1-1 TRBV27 NA CASSLYGMNTEAFF TGTGCCAGCAGTTTATACGGGATGAACACTGAAGCTTTCTTT